The 28 T cell receptor beta chains given below trace back to one sample, sequenced in a study of naive and memory T cell subsets. Both TRBC1 and TRBC2 were covered by a beta constant-region primer of two equimolar oligonucleotides. Four rounds of PCR amplified the ligated cDNA using nested alpha and beta constant-region primers plus SP2. TCRdb re-derived calls from the UMI-ligation and nested PCR reads in MiXCR, one entry per CDR3 protein. Of some 8,000 distinct CDR3 sequences in the sample, 25% to 35% were seen once. Specimen: CD8+ TEMRA cells from blood. This sample's subset: effector memory re-expressing CD45RA, CD45RA+ CD27-. Source of these receptors: a human donor in good health.

V usage is TRBV7-4 and J usage is TRBJ2-3; D is unresolved. Germline V lookup: CDR1 SGHVT, CDR2 SQSDAQ. CDR3 length: 14 amino acids. With 3 bases removed from V and 1 base from J, the gap between germline ends came to 8 bases. The chain's CDR3 is CASSLLGGTDTQYF. CDR3 DNA: TGTGCCAGCAGCTTGTTAGGAGGCACAGATACGCAGTATTTT.

The chain uses TRBV7-9 and TRBJ1-1; D possibly corresponds to TRBD1 (6 bases). CDR3 length: 14 amino acids. Trimming removed 3 bases from V and 1 base from J, with 9 bases in between. Germline V gene lookup returns CDR1 SEHNR and CDR2 FQNEAQ (reference sequence). Here the CDR3 DNA reads TGTGCCAGCAGCTTGACAGGACCGAACACTGAAGCTTTCTTT. This translates into CASSLTGPNTEAFF.

J is TRBJ2-3 and V is TRBV12-3 or TRBV12-4; no reliable D call. Trimming took 3 bases from V and 2 from J, leaving 15 bases between them. The CDR3 is made up of 16 amino acids. The CDR3 here is CASSFFRLDVTDTQYF. The CDR3 region has the DNA TGTGCCAGCAGTTTTTTTAGGCTAGATGTCACAGATACGCAGTATTTT.

In its sample, this clonotype was seen a few times. The rearrangement uses TRBV4-3 and TRBJ2-7; tentatively, D is TRBD1 (6 bases). Trimming stripped 0 bases from V and 0 bases from J, with 9 bases between. This CDR3 contains 15 residues. Germline V gene data show CDR1 as LGHNA and CDR2 as YSLEER. Written as DNA, the CDR3 is TGCGCCAGCAGCCAAGATGCAGGGGACTCCTACGAGCAGTACTTC. Encoded protein: CASSQDAGDSYEQYF.

This clonotype was picked up a small number of times. The chain combines TRBV5-6 with TRBJ1-4, with 7 bases that match TRBD1. V lost 2 bases and J lost 8; bases outside the gene matches: 6. Germline CDR1 and CDR2: SGHDT and YYEEEE. The CDR3 totals 14 residues. The CDR3 spells CASSLGGMGEKLFF. CDR3 nucleotides: TGTGCCAGCAGCTTAGGGGGCATGGGCGAAAAACTGTTTTTT.

The chain is built from TRBV29-1 and TRBJ2-3; D is tentatively TRBD1 or TRBD2 (5 bases each). CDR1 and CDR2 from the germline V gene are SQVTM and ANQGSEA. The CDR3 sequence is 14 residues long. Trimming shortened V by 4 bases and J by 2 bases, and 13 bases separated the two germline ends. DNA of the CDR3: TGCAGCGTTGCCCTGGGACCGGTCACAGATACGCAGTATTTT. Residues: CSVALGPVTDTQYF.

This clonotype was found a few times. At one end, the junction sequence differs from germline, possibly due to a read error. CDR3 nucleotides: TGCGCCAGCAGCCAACGCGGGAACTCCCACGAGCAGTACTTC. It codes for CASSQRGNSHEQYF. The V call is TRBV4-3, the J call TRBJ2-7; TRBD2 might be the D (6 bases). The CDR3 runs 14 residues. The germline V gene has CDR1 LGHNA and CDR2 YSLEER.

J is TRBJ1-2 and V is TRBV6-2 or TRBV6-3; D is uncertain. Germline assignment: CDR1 MNHEY and CDR2 SVGEGT. The V end was cut by 8 bases, the J end by 6 bases, with 22 bases between. The CDR3 totals 15 residues. CDR3 in DNA: TGTGCCAGCCTATCCACGACTCGGCGCCTAGATGGCTACACCTTC. This gives the protein CASLSTTRRLDGYTF.

This clonotype was observed a handful of times. This CDR3 is CASSRRDSPSYEQYF. The DNA for the CDR3 is TGTGCCAGCAGCCGAAGGGACAGCCCCTCCTACGAGCAGTACTTC. The chain couples TRBV7-9 to TRBJ2-7, with 7 bases lining up with TRBD1. Unmatched junction bases numbered 7, after V lost 5 bases and J lost 0 bases. The germline gives CDR1 SEHNR, CDR2 FQNEAQ (reference sequence). The CDR3 contains 15 residues.

This clonotype occurred a few times. The chain links TRBV13 to TRBJ1-1, with D unclear. Deletions cut 10 bases from V and 1 base from J, with 16 bases between. There are 14 residues in the CDR3. CDR1 is PRHDT, CDR2 FYEKMQ, per germline (reference sequence). DNA for the CDR3: TGTGCCACCCTGCGGGCCCTATCGAACACTGAAGCTTTCTTT. It specifies CATLRALSNTEAFF. Full variable domain (missing parts from reference TRBV13 and TRBJ1-1): AAGVIQSPRHLIKEKRETATLKCYPIPRHDTVYWYQQGPGQDPQFLISFYEKMQSDKGSIPDRFSAQQFSDYHSELNMSSLELGDSALYFCATLRALSNTEAFFGQGTRLTVV.

This clonotype came up a few times. The CDR3: CASRKRQGAYEQYF. CDR3 nucleotide sequence: TGTGCCAGCAGAAAACGACAGGGGGCCTACGAGCAGTACTTC. The V call is TRBV5-4, the J call TRBJ2-7; 9 nucleotides agree with TRBD1. Germline CDR1 reads SGHNT; CDR2 reads YYREEE (reference sequence). CDR3 length: 14 amino acids. V shed 5 bases and J 2 bases; nucleotides not matched to a gene: 5.

In its sample, this clonotype was seen a few times. The CDR3 nucleotides read TGTGCCAGCAGGTCAGACCCTTACGAGCAGTACTTC. Its protein is CASRSDPYEQYF. The chain has TRBV27 and TRBJ2-7; D call uncertain. The CDR3 has 12 residues. Germline CDR1 and CDR2: MNHEY and SMNVEV (reference sequence). The V end was cut by 6 bases, the J end by 4 bases, with 10 bases between.

The chain employs TRBV13 and TRBJ2-6; D gene uncertain. V gave up 6 bases and J gave up 0 bases, with 9 bases separating them. Germline V lookup: CDR1 PRHDT, CDR2 FYEKMQ (reference sequence). The CDR3 runs 15 residues. The CDR3 DNA is TGTGCCAGCAGTTTCCAACACTCTGGGGCCAACGTCCTGACTTTC. It codes for CASSFQHSGANVLTF.

The chain recombines TRBV20-1 with TRBJ2-3, with TRBD2 identical over 12 bases. This CDR3 has 15 amino acids. Germline-derived CDR1 and CDR2 are DFQATT and SNEGSKA (reference sequence). V gave up 6 bases and J gave up 2 bases; unmatched junction bases: 6. CDR3 amino acids: CSAPGLAGTTDTQYF. The CDR3 coding sequence is TGCAGTGCCCCTGGACTAGCGGGAACCACAGATACGCAGTATTTT.

The chain is built from TRBV4-2 and TRBJ1-5; 7 bases match TRBD1. The ends lost 3 bases at V and 2 bases at J; junction bases unmatched: 4. The V gene's germline CDR1 is LGHNA and CDR2 YNFKEQ. The CDR3 runs to 15 residues. Written as DNA, the CDR3 is TGTGCCAGCAGCCAGGAAACAGGGGGCAATCAGCCCCAGCATTTT. This codes for CASSQETGGNQPQHF.

This clonotype was recorded many times. The chain has TRBV6-2 or TRBV6-3 and TRBJ2-1; the D gene is possibly TRBD2 (5 bases). Germline V lookup: CDR1 MNHEY, CDR2 SVGEGT. V shed 7 bases and J shed 3 bases, with 10 bases lying between them. The CDR3 has 13 amino acids. This CDR3 is CASMPGSYNEQFF. CDR3 sequence (DNA): TGTGCCAGCATGCCGGGAAGCTACAATGAGCAGTTCTTC.

CDR3 coding DNA: TGTGCCAGCAGTAAATACAATGAGCAGTTCTTC. Protein product: CASSKYNEQFF. This rearrangement joins TRBV12-3 or TRBV12-4 to TRBJ2-1; no reliable D call. Trimming shortened V by 5 bases and J by 4 bases, and 3 bases separated the two germline ends. The CDR3 totals 11 residues.

The CDR3 sequence is CASSLNPWDKISEAFF. The CDR3 coding sequence is TGTGCCAGCAGTTTAAACCCCTGGGACAAAATATCTGAAGCTTTCTTT. This chain joins TRBV27 and TRBJ1-1, with a tentative D call TRBD1 (6 bases). The CDR3 loop spans 16 amino acids. V was pared by 2 bases and J by 6 bases, with 19 bases between. Germline CDR1 and CDR2: MNHEY and SMNVEV (reference sequence).

This chain links TRBV11-2 with TRBJ1-2, with no clear D. Trimming left V 5 bases short and J 4 bases short, with 11 bases between. Germline CDR1 is SGHAT and CDR2 is FQNNGV. This CDR3 spans 13 amino acids. Here the CDR3 reads CASSNGLLYGYTF. CDR3 in DNA: TGTGCCAGCAGCAACGGACTCCTCTATGGCTACACCTTC.

This clonotype has more than one count but fewer than ten. The V call is TRBV6-2 or TRBV6-3, the J call TRBJ1-2, with D perhaps TRBD1 (5 bases). CDR1 and CDR2 from the germline V gene are MNHEY and SVGEGT. The CDR3 runs to 14 residues. The germline V and J ends were trimmed by 5 bases and 2 bases, with 12 bases remaining between them. CDR3 coding DNA: TGTGCCAGCAGTCGATATGACAGAAACTATGGCTACACCTTC. It translates to CASSRYDRNYGYTF.

V usage is TRBV15 and J usage is TRBJ2-6; D call uncertain. Trimming stripped 3 bases from V and 0 bases from J, with 6 bases between. CDR1 is LNHNV and CDR2 is YYDKDF in the germline V gene (reference sequence). CDR3 size: 15 residues. CDR3 sequence (DNA): TGTGCCACCAGCAGGGTATCCTCTGGGGCCAACGTCCTGACTTTC. This codes for CATSRVSSGANVLTF.

The chain has TRBV28 and TRBJ2-4, with 10 bases fitting TRBD1. The CDR3 totals 17 residues. CDR1 is MDHEN and CDR2 is SYDVKM in the germline V gene. Germline trimming cut 3 bases from V and 7 bases from J; bases unmatched to any gene: 12. For the CDR3, the DNA is TGTGCCAGCAGTTTTCTCTTAGGGACAGGGGATTTTAACATTCAGTACTTC. This gives the protein CASSFLLGTGDFNIQYF.

This clonotype was picked up a small number of times. The genes are TRBV27 and TRBJ2-5; TRBD1 might be the D (6 bases). V was pared by 5 bases and J by 5 bases, with 21 bases between. Germline CDR1 is MNHEY and CDR2 is SMNVEV (reference sequence). CDR3 size: 16 residues. CDR3 region: CASSDVSRGEVETQYF. CDR3 nucleotide sequence: TGTGCCAGCAGTGATGTATCCAGGGGAGAGGTCGAGACCCAGTACTTC.

This clonotype was observed a handful of times. This chain connects TRBV20-1 to TRBJ2-5, with D perhaps TRBD2 (6 bases). Per the germline V gene, CDR1 is DFQATT and CDR2 is SNEGSKA (reference sequence). V was shortened by 3 bases and J by 3 bases, with 14 bases between the two germline ends. The CDR3 contains 14 residues. CDR3 DNA sequence: TGCAGTGCTAGGGAGGGACGAGCGGAAGAGACCCAGTACTTC. It specifies CSAREGRAEETQYF.

The rearrangement uses TRBV9 and TRBJ2-7, with 7 positions matching TRBD2. CDR1 SGDLS and CDR2 YYNGEE come from the germline V gene. V shed 0 bases, J shed 5 bases, and the junction held 2 bases outside the gene matches. CDR3 length: 13 residues. CDR3 amino acids: CASSVGGTNEQYF. The CDR3 DNA sequence: TGTGCCAGCAGCGTAGGGGGGACTAACGAGCAGTACTTC.

The table lists this clonotype with many counts. The CDR3 here is CASSPPLRTNYGYTF. The CDR3 region has the DNA TGTGCCAGCAGTCCCCCCCTTAGGACTAACTATGGCTACACCTTC. This chain links TRBV12-3 or TRBV12-4 with TRBJ1-2; the D is unclear. The CDR3 is 15 amino acids. Trimming cost V 5 bases and J 0 bases, with 13 bases left between them.

The sample holds a few counts of this clonotype. The chain is built from TRBV18 and TRBJ2-1, with a weak D call TRBD1 (6 bases). Per germline, CDR1 KGHSH and CDR2 LQKENI. The V end lost 0 bases, the J end lost 3 bases, and 12 bases lay between the germline ends. The CDR3 has 16 amino acids. The CDR3 DNA reads TGTGCCAGCTCACCACCGTCCGGGACACACTACAATGAGCAGTTCTTC. Its protein is CASSPPSGTHYNEQFF.

The chain employs TRBV20-1 and TRBJ1-5; D is unclear. V gave up 0 bases and J gave up 3 bases, with 15 bases separating them. CDR1 is DFQATT and CDR2 is SNEGSKA in the germline V gene (reference sequence). The length of the CDR3 is 16 residues. The CDR3 coding sequence is TGCAGTGCTAGAGACGCCCTGGCGGCCCTCAATCAGCCCCAGCATTTT. It codes for CSARDALAALNQPQHF.